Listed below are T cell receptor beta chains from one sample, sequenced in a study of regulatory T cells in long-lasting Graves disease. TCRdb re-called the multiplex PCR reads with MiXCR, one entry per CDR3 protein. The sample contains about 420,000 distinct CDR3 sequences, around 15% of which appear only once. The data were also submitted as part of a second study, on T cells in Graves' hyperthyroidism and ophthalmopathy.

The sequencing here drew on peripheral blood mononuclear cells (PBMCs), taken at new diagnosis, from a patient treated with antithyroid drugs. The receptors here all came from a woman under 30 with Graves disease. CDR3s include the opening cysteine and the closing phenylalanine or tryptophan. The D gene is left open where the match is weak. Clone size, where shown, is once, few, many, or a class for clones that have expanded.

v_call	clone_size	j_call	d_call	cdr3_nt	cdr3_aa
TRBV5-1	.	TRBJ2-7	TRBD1	TGCGCCAGCAGTGGGACAGGGGGTTTCTACGAGCAGTACTTC	CASSGTGGFYEQYF
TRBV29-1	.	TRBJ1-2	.	TGCAGCGTTGAGGGAACCACGGCCGGCTACACCTTC	CSVEGTTAGYTF
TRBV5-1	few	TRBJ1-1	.	TGCGCCAGCAGCTCCAATCCGGGTAGTAAGGGGACTGAAGCTTTCTTT	CASSSNPGSKGTEAFF
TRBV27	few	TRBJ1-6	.	TGTGCCAGCAGTTTAAGTATGGGTCCCTACTCCAATTCACCCCTCCACTTT	CASSLSMGPYSNSPLHF
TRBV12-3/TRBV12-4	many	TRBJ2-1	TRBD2	TGTGCCAGCACTCCCGGACTAGCGGGGAGTAATGAGCAGTTCTTC	CASTPGLAGSNEQFF
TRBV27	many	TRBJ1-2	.	TGTGCCAGCAGTTTGTTTGGCAGTGTTAACTATGGCTACACCTTC	CASSLFGSVNYGYTF
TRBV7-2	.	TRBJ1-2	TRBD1	TGTGCCAGCAGCGCGGGACAGTATGGCTACACCTTC	CASSAGQYGYTF
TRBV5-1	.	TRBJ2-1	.	TGTGCCAGCAGCAAGGACCTTAGCTCCTACAATGAGCAGTTCTTC	CASSKDLSSYNEQFF
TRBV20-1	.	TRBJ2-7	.	TGCAGTGCTACATTGACCACTGGAGGCTTCAGCTACGAGCAGTACTTC	CSATLTTGGFSYEQYF
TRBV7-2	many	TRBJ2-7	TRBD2	TGTGCCAGCAGCCCCTCCGCTGGATTTATTGGAGCGGGAAAGTACTTC	CASSPSAGFIGAGKYF
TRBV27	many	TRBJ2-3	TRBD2	TGTGCCAGCAGTTTAGCGGGAGGAGGCACGCAGTATTTT	CASSLAGGGTQYF
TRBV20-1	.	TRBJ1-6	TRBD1	TGCAGTGCTAGAGATATGACAGGGGGAAATTCACCCCTCCACTTT	CSARDMTGGNSPLHF
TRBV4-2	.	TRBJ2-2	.	TGTGCCAGCAGCCAAGATGCAGCCGGGGAGCTGTTTTTT	CASSQDAAGELFF